The clone carrying this TCR beta chain has ten or more counts. CDR3 length: 14 residues. TCRdb recomputed calls from the 5' RACE reads with MiXCR, one row per CDR3 protein. The sample includes fewer than 65,000 distinct CDR3 sequences, approximately 9.4% seen only once; the top ten take around 14%. The data were taken from a study of early T cells in non-severe SARS-CoV-2 infection. Study in general: Unsorted whole-blood RNA was sequenced in bulk, leaving chains unpaired.

This clonotype originated in an adult who was a healthcare worker with PCR-confirmed SARS-CoV-2 infection or an uninfected control (not recorded which). Sequencing was done on a sample of whole blood. This rearrangement joins TRBV21-1 to TRBJ1-5; TRBD1, the table's D call, was not compared with the DNA. TRBV21-1 is a pseudogene. In DNA, the CDR3 is TGTGCCACCCTGCCCGGGAGGAGCAATCAGCCCCAGCATTTT. This codes for CATLPGRSNQPQHF.